These T cell receptor beta chains were read from a single sample in a study of cytotoxic CD8 clonotypes in ibrutinib-treated CLL. The method was immunoSEQ multiplex PCR; TCRdb's version includes in-frame clones alone and lacks a portion of them. In the table there are around 310,000 clones, around four fifths of which are singletons. Here the sequenced sample was PBMCs, taken before ibrutinib treatment. These receptor sequences come from a human donor with chronic lymphocytic leukemia. Each CDR3 is given with its conserved first and last residue. The D gene is left open where the match is weak. Clone size is stated in some rows and not others, as once, few, many or a class when expanded.

v_call d_call clone_size cdr3_aa
TRBV5-5 TRBD2 - CASSYGLAGVNGELFF
TRBV7-9 - - CASSLGGEGTGELFF
TRBV7-2 TRBD2 - CASSLVWDYRNEQYF
TRBV27 - - CASSFGRQGNEKLFF
TRBV27 - - CASSLSGENSNQPQHF
TRBV27 TRBD1 - CASSSAGGNGYTF
TRBV7-2 - few CASTQRGSSEGNEQFF
TRBV25-1 - - CASSEYGGQETQYF
TRBV19 - - CASSVGDMYNEQFF
TRBV10-3 TRBD1 - CAIRNDRGSGNEQFF
TRBV2 - few CASSEALQGWWVTEAFF
TRBV19 TRBD1 - CASSILWGTGTYEQYF
TRBV27 TRBD2 - CASKLAGTYEQYF
TRBV5-4 TRBD1 - CATHRGMVAGANVLTF
TRBV5-4 - few CASSLFYGANVLTF
TRBV7-6 - - CASSLGSAGSPQHF
TRBV4-3 - - CASSRIGVAYNEQFF
TRBV4-3 TRBD2 - CASSQVREADGELFF
TRBV7-8 - once CASSLEGGAFYEQFF
TRBV19 TRBD2 - CASTNVGLGKFF
TRBV7-2 - - CASSRRNNYGYTF
TRBV5-1 - few CASSLGADYNEQFF
TRBV11-2 - - CASSPIQQETQYF
TRBV5-4 - - CASRWANNEQFF
TRBV5-4 TRBD1 - CASSKGQGGTNTEAFF
TRBV15 - - CATSRDRTVDNEQFF
TRBV2 TRBD2 - CASSEASGSSVVDEQFF
TRBV27 TRBD2 - CASSSGTSGLYEQFF
TRBV30 - - CAWSVPHASSGNTIYF
TRBV6-5 - - CASSYLGTDGAFF
TRBV5-1 - - CASARADRTEAFF
TRBV10-3 TRBD1 few CATQTAPGQGAHEQYF
TRBV4-1 - - CASSQSVVMNSYNEQFF
TRBV10-2 - - CASTGGVTEAFF
TRBV4-3 TRBD1 - CASSQDPRQGHNEQFF
TRBV28 TRBD1 - CASSSNRGQPQHF
TRBV18 - - CASSPSGSETQYF
TRBV5-1 TRBD2 - CASSLGASGKTDTQYF
TRBV13 - - CASSLEPFYEQYF
TRBV7-9 TRBD1 - CASSSRQGLEGYTF
TRBV5-1 - - CASSLSERTSTDTQYF
TRBV29-1 - once CSVPSDLDGVGSSTDTQYF
TRBV27 - - CASGTQGLDEQYF
TRBV10-2 TRBD1 few CASSKGQGAYEQYF
TRBV30 - - CAWAHETRMGEKLFF
TRBV4-1 TRBD1 - CASSQDLVMGQGHNQPQHF
TRBV28 - - CASSLPGPSKNIQYF
TRBV2 - few CASSEYGGSSYEQYF
TRBV29-1 - - CSAYYTGHQETQYF
TRBV4-3 - - CASSQDPQGEQYF
TRBV29-1 TRBD1 - CSVGTGYEQYF
TRBV6-5 - - CASSYGHTDTQYF
TRBV27 - - CASSLYDDNEQFF
TRBV5-6 - - CASSPNLPGPATNVYGYTF